The 7 T cell receptor beta chains below were found in one sample sequenced in a study of blood T cell repertoires in COVID-19. TCRdb keeps only in-frame clones here, not all; method: immunoSEQ multiplex PCR. Among over 250,000 clones listed, around 90% were seen once. The specimen was peripheral blood. These receptors were obtained from a woman in her twenties or thirties with acute or convalescent COVID-19.

This chain links TRBV6-6 with TRBJ2-7, with 7 positions matching TRBD1. Germline values: CDR1 MNHNY, CDR2 SVGAGI (reference sequence). The CDR3 runs to 13 residues. Trimming removed 6 bases from V and 6 bases from J; junction bases left unmatched: 8. The CDR3 DNA sequence: TGTGCCAGCAGGCCGACAGGGCCGCTCGAGCAGTACTTC. Its protein is CASRPTGPLEQYF.

The rearrangement links TRBV13 to TRBJ2-7, with 9 positions matching TRBD2. J lost 4 bases, V lost 2 bases, and 6 bases had no gene match. The CDR3 loop spans 15 amino acids. Germline CDR1 is PRHDT and CDR2 is FYEKMQ (reference sequence). CDR3 coding DNA: TGTGCCAGCAGCTTACTGGCGGGAGGGCCTTACGAGCAGTACTTC. This translates into CASSLLAGGPYEQYF.

The gene calls are TRBV20-1 and TRBJ2-5, with D possibly TRBD2 on 6 matching bases. Germline V gives CDR1 DFQATT, CDR2 SNEGSKA (reference sequence). V shed 3 bases and J shed 5 bases, with 10 bases lying between them. This CDR3 has 12 amino acids. The CDR3 sequence: CSASGGWETQYF. DNA for the CDR3: TGCAGTGCTAGTGGAGGGTGGGAGACCCAGTACTTC.

The V gene is TRBV6-5, the J gene TRBJ1-1; unclear D gene. V gave up 4 bases and J gave up 7 bases, with 13 bases separating them. This CDR3 is 13 amino acids long. Germline CDR1 is MNHEY and CDR2 is SVGAGI. Written as DNA, the CDR3 is TGTGCCAGCAGTTCTCTGATGGAGATTGAAGCTTTCTTT. This translates into CASSSLMEIEAFF.

The gene calls are TRBV10-3 and TRBJ2-7; the match to TRBD2 covers 7 bases. The junction had 5 bases not matched to a gene; V was cut back by 9 bases and J by 0 bases. The CDR3 totals 13 residues. Germline V gene lookup returns CDR1 ENHRY and CDR2 SYGVKD. In DNA, the CDR3 is TGTGCCATGCAACGGGGGGTCTCCTACGAGCAGTACTTC. Its translation is CAMQRGVSYEQYF.

The rearrangement links TRBV29-1 to TRBJ2-7; D is perhaps TRBD2 (5 bases). Trimming left V 4 bases short and J 6 bases short, with 10 bases between. The CDR3 is 11 residues long. Germline V gene sequence: CDR1 SQVTM, CDR2 ANQGSEA. This chain's CDR3 is CSVVRGSEQYF. The CDR3 DNA reads TGCAGCGTTGTGCGAGGGAGCGAGCAGTACTTC.

The chain couples TRBV28 to TRBJ2-7; 7 bases are shared with TRBD1. CDR3 size: 14 residues. Trimming cost V 7 bases and J 0 bases; bases outside gene matches: 6. Germline loops: CDR1 MDHEN, CDR2 SYDVKM. CDR3: CASIPGQFSYEQYF. The CDR3 DNA sequence: TGTGCCAGCATCCCGGGACAGTTCTCCTACGAGCAGTACTTC.